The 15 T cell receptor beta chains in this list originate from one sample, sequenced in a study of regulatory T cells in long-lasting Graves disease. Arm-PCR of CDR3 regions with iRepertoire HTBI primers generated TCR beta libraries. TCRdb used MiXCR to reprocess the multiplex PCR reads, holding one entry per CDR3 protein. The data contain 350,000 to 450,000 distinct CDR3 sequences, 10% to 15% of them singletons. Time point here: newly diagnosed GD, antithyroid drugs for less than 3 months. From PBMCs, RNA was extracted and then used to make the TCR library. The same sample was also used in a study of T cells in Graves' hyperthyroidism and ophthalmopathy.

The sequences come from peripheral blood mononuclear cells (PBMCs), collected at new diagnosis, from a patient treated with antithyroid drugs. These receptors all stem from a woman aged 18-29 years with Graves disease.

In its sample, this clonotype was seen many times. For the CDR3, the DNA is TGTGCCAGCAGCACTCGGACTAGCGTGGCCTACAATGAGCAGTTCTTC. This sequence encodes CASSTRTSVAYNEQFF. The V and J genes are TRBV14 and TRBJ2-1; 9 bases are shared with TRBD2. The V gene end was trimmed by 5 bases and the J gene end by 2 bases; junction bases not matched to a gene: 7. Germline V gene data show CDR1 as SGHDN and CDR2 as FVKESK. CDR3 length: 16 residues.

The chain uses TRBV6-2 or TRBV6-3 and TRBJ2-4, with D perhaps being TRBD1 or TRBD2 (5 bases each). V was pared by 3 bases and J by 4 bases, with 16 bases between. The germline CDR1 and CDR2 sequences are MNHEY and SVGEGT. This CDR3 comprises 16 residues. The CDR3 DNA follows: TGTGCCAGCAGTTATTACACCGGGACGGCGAAAAACATTCAGTACTTC. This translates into CASSYYTGTAKNIQYF.

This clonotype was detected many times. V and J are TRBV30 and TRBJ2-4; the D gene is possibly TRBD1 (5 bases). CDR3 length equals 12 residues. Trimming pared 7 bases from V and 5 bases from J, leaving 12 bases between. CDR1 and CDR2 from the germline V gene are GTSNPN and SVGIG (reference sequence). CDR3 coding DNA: TGTGCCTCCCAGGGTCCCCAAAACATTCAGTACTTC. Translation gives CASQGPQNIQYF.

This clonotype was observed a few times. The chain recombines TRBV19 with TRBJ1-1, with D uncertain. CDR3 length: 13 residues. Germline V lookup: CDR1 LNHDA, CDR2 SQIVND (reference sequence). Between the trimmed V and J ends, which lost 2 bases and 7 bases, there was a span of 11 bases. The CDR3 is CASSIPNTIEAFF. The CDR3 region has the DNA TGTGCCAGTAGTATACCCAACACAATTGAAGCTTTCTTT.

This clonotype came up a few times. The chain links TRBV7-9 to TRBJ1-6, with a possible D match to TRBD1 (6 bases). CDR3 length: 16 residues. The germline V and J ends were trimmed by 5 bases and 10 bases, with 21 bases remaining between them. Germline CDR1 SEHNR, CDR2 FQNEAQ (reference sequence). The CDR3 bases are TGTGCCAGCAGCCCCGCCCGGGGGGCGGTTAAATCACCCCTCCACTTT. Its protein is CASSPARGAVKSPLHF.

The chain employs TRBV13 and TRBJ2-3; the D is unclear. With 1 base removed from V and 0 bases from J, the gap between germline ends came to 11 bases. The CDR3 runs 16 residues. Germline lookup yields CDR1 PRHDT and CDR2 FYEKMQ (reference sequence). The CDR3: CASSLEAVVSTDTQYF. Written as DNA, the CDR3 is TGTGCCAGCAGCTTAGAAGCAGTGGTTAGCACAGATACGCAGTATTTT.

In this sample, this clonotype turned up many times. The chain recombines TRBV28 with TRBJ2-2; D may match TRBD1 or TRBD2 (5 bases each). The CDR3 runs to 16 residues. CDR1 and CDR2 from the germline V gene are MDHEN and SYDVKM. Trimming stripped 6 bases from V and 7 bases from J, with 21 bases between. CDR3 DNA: TGTGCCAGCAGATTTCGGGGCGAGGATTCTTACGGGGAGCTGTTTTTT. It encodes CASRFRGEDSYGELFF.

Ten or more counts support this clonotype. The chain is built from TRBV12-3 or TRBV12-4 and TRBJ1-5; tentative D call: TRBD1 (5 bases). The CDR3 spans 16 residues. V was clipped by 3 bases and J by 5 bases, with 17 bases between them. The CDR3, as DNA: TGTGCCAGCAGTTTCGCCTGGAGGGGAAGGGATCAGCCCCAGCATTTT. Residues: CASSFAWRGRDQPQHF.

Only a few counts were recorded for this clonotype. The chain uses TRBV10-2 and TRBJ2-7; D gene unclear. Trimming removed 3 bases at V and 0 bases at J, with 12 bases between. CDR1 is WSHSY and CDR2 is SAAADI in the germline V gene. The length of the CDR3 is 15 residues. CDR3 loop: CASSDLSRNSYEQYF. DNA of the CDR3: TGCGCCAGCAGTGACTTATCCAGGAACTCCTACGAGCAGTACTTC.

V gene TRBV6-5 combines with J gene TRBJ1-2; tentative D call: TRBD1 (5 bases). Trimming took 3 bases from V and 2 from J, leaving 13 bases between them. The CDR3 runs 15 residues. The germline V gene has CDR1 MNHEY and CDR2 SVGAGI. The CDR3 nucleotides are TGTGCCAGCAGTTATTTGGACAACCAGAACTATGGCTACACCTTC. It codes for CASSYLDNQNYGYTF.

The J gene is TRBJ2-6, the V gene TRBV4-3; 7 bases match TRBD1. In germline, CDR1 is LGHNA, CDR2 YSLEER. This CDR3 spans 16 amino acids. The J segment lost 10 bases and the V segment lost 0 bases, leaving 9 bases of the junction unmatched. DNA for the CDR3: TGCGCCAGCAGCCAAGAAGTCTATAGACAGGGTAACGTCCTGACTTTC. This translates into CASSQEVYRQGNVLTF.

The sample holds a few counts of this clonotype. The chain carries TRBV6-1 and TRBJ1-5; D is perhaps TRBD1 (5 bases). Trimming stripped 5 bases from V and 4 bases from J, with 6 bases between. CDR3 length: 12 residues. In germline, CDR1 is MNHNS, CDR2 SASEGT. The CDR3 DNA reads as TGTGCCAGCAGTAGACAGAATCAGCCCCAGCATTTT. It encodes CASSRQNQPQHF.

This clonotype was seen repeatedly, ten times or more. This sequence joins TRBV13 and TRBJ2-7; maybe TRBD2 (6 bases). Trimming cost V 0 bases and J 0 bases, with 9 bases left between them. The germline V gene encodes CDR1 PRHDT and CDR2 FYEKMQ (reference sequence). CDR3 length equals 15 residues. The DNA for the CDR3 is TGTGCCAGCAGCTTAGGCGGGGGTTACTCCTACGAGCAGTACGTC. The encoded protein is CASSLGGGYSYEQYV.

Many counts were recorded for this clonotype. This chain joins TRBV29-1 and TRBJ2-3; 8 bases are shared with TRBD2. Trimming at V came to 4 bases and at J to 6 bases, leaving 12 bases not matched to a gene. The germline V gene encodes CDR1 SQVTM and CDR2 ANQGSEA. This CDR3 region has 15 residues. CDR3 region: CSVVLAGGLQDTQYF. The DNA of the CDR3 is TGCAGCGTTGTCTTGGCGGGAGGCCTTCAGGATACGCAGTATTTT.

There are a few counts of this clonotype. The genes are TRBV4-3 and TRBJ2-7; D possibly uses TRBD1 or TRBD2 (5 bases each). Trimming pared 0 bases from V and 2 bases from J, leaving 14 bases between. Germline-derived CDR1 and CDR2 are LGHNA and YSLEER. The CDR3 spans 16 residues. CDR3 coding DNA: TGCGCCAGCAGCCAAGATGGGACGGAAAGGCCCTACGAGCAGTACTTC. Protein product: CASSQDGTERPYEQYF.